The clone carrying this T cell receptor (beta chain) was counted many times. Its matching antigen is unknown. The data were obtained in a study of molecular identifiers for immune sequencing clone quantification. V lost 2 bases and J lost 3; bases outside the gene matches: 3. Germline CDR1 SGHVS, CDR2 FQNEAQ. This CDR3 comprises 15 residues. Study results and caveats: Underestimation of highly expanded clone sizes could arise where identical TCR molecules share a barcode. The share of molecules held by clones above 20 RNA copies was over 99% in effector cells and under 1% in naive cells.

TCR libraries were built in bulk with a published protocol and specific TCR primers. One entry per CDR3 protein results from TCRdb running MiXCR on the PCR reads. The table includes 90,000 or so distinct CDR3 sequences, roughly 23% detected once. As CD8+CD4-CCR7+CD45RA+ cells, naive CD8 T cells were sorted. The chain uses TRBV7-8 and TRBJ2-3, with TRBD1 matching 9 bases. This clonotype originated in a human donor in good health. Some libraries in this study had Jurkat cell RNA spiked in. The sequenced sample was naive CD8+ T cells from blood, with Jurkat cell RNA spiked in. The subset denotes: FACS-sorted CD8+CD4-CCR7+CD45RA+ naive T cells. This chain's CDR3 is CASSLLDRGTDTQYF. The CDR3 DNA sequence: TGTGCCAGCAGCTTATTGGACAGGGGTACAGATACGCAGTATTTT.